The 23 T cell receptor beta chains given below trace back to one sample, sequenced in a study of blood T cell repertoires in COVID-19. Repertoires were generated with immunoSEQ multiplex PCR, while TCRdb's copy carries only in-frame clones and drops some. The sample has approximately 280,000 clones; over 75% are singletons. The source material was peripheral blood. These TCRs come from a woman in her 30s with COVID-19, enrolled during active disease.

The J gene is TRBJ2-7, the V gene TRBV27, with 8 bases that match TRBD2. J gave up 4 bases and V 8 bases, and 10 bases lay outside the gene matches. CDR1 and CDR2 (germline): MNHEY, SMNVEV (reference sequence). There are 14 residues in the CDR3. CDR3 amino acids: CASGGAGDTYEQYF. As DNA, the CDR3 is TGTGCCAGCGGAGGAGCGGGAGACACTTACGAGCAGTACTTC.

This chain's CDR3 is CASSRVNQNIQYF. The CDR3 bases are TGTGCCAGCAGTCGGGTCAACCAAAACATTCAGTACTTC. The rearrangement links TRBV2 to TRBJ2-4; D call uncertain. V was cut by 5 bases and J by 5 bases, with 10 bases left in between. Germline V gene sequence: CDR1 SNHLY, CDR2 FYNNEI. This CDR3 has 13 amino acids.

This chain joins TRBV2 and TRBJ2-7; the match to TRBD1 covers 10 bases. V was clipped by 6 bases and J by 5 bases; unmatched bases: 10. This CDR3 contains 15 residues. Looked up from germline, CDR1 is SNHLY and CDR2 is FYNNEI. In DNA, the CDR3 is TGTGCCAGCAGCGCAGCCGGGACAGGGGACCACGAGCAGTACTTC. Protein: CASSAAGTGDHEQYF.

This chain uses TRBV5-4 with TRBJ1-2; D uncertain. Germline assignment: CDR1 SGHNT and CDR2 YYREEE (reference sequence). Trimming removed 0 bases from V and 7 bases from J, with 10 bases in between. This CDR3 contains 13 residues. The CDR3 spells CASSLVTGSGYTF. The CDR3 DNA is TGTGCCAGCAGCTTGGTGACGGGATCTGGCTACACCTTC.

V is TRBV28 and J is TRBJ2-7; TRBD2 agrees at 7 bases. Per germline, CDR1 MDHEN and CDR2 SYDVKM. V gave up 2 bases and J gave up 2 bases; unmatched junction bases: 3. The CDR3 runs to 14 residues. Here the CDR3 reads CASSLRLAPYEQYF. The DNA of the CDR3 is TGTGCCAGCAGTTTAAGACTAGCCCCCTACGAGCAGTACTTC.

This CDR3 is CATSVGLAGVYNEQFF. The CDR3 DNA reads as TGTGCCACCAGTGTCGGACTAGCGGGAGTCTACAATGAGCAGTTCTTC. V and J are TRBV24-1 and TRBJ2-1; 13 bases agree with TRBD2. V lost 5 bases and J lost 3; bases outside the gene matches: 3. The CDR3 has 16 residues. CDR1 is KGHDR, CDR2 SFDVKD, per germline.

The chain links TRBV12-3 or TRBV12-4 to TRBJ2-1; D unresolved. V was shortened by 3 bases and J by 5 bases, with 8 bases between the two germline ends. This CDR3 has 13 amino acids. This CDR3 is CASSFQNDNEQFF. CDR3 coding DNA: TGTGCCAGCAGTTTTCAGAACGACAATGAGCAGTTCTTC.

The chain joins TRBV19 to TRBJ1-3, with D tentatively TRBD1 (5 bases). The germline V and J ends were trimmed by 10 bases and 0 bases, with 16 bases remaining between them. CDR3 length: 15 amino acids. The germline gives CDR1 LNHDA, CDR2 SQIVND (reference sequence). This chain's CDR3 is CATLPRQSSGNTIYF. The CDR3 DNA is TGTGCCACCCTACCCCGACAGAGCTCTGGAAACACCATATATTTT.

The V gene is TRBV4-1, the J gene TRBJ2-1; perhaps TRBD1 as D (5 bases). The CDR3 extends over 14 amino acids. V was trimmed by 3 bases and J by 8 bases, leaving 14 bases between them. Germline V lookup: CDR1 MGHRA, CDR2 YSYEKL. The CDR3 DNA is TGCGCCAGCAGCCAGGCGGAGACAGTGGATGAGCAGTTCTTC. It codes for CASSQAETVDEQFF.

The chain employs TRBV7-2 and TRBJ2-3, with 8 bases aligning to TRBD2. Unmatched junction bases numbered 8, after V lost 5 bases and J lost 1 base. There are 16 residues in the CDR3. Looked up from germline, CDR1 is SGHTA and CDR2 is FQGNSA. CDR3 in DNA: TGTGCCAGCAGCCCCCGGAGGCGGGAGGGCACAGATACGCAGTATTTT. This sequence encodes CASSPRRREGTDTQYF.

Concerning this clone itself: The sample carries other DNA sequences with the same CDR3. The chain uses TRBV7-9 and TRBJ1-5; TRBD1 agrees at 9 bases. CDR1 is SEHNR and CDR2 is FQNEAQ in the germline V gene (reference sequence). This CDR3 has 14 residues. V gave up 5 bases and J gave up 2 bases; unmatched junction bases: 1. CDR3 protein: CASSRTGGNQPQHF. In DNA, the CDR3 is TGTGCCAGCAGCCGGACAGGGGGCAATCAGCCCCAGCATTTT. The full variable domain, with the rest looked up from reference TRBV7-9 and TRBJ1-5, is DTGVSQNPRHKITKRGQNVTFRCDPISEHNRLYWYRQTLGQGPEFLTYFQNEAQLEKSRLLSDRFSAERPKGSFSTLEIQRTEQGDSAMYLCASSRTGGNQPQHFGDGTRLSIL.

The chain couples TRBV9 to TRBJ1-1; 9 bases match TRBD1. With 7 bases clipped from V and 10 bases from J, the junction kept 5 bases outside the gene matches. The CDR3 loop spans 11 amino acids. Germline lookup yields CDR1 SGDLS and CDR2 YYNGEE. The CDR3 DNA sequence: TGTGCCAGCGGGGAACAGGGGGCAGCTTTCTTT. Its protein product is CASGEQGAAFF.

The chain has TRBV27 and TRBJ2-3; D gene unclear. The CDR3 totals 13 residues. Germline assignment: CDR1 MNHEY and CDR2 SMNVEV (reference sequence). V lost 4 bases and J 1 base, leaving 6 bases between the germline ends. The CDR3 DNA is TGTGCCAGCAGTTATCCAGGCACAGATACGCAGTATTTT. This gives the protein CASSYPGTDTQYF.

On this clone: The sample contains more than one DNA sequence encoding this CDR3. The CDR3 loop reads CASSQGPRNTEAFF. The CDR3 nucleotides read TGTGCCAGCAGCCAGGGGCCCAGAAACACTGAAGCTTTCTTT. The chain carries TRBV3-1 (or the pseudogene TRBV3-2) and TRBJ1-1, with D possibly TRBD1 on 5 matching bases. Germline V CDR1 and CDR2: LGHDT, YNNKEL (reference sequence). CDR3 length equals 14 residues. Trimming left V 3 bases short and J 2 bases short, with 10 bases between.

This rearrangement joins TRBV10-2 to TRBJ2-7; TRBD2 matches 13 bases. Per germline, CDR1 WSHSY and CDR2 SAAADI. CDR3 length equals 16 residues. V lost 2 bases, J lost 3 bases, and 4 bases stayed unmatched. CDR3 DNA: TGCGCCAGCAGTGAGGTAGGACTAGCGGGGGACTACGAGCAGTACTTC. Protein: CASSEVGLAGDYEQYF.

The rearrangement links TRBV7-9 to TRBJ2-7; D is perhaps TRBD1 (6 bases). This CDR3 contains 15 residues. From germline, CDR1 is SEHNR and CDR2 FQNEAQ (reference sequence). Trimming stripped 5 bases from V and 5 bases from J, with 19 bases between. The CDR3 nucleotides read TGTGCCAGCAGCCCCCGGACAGCCAAATATAACGAGCAGTACTTC. It codes for CASSPRTAKYNEQYF.

The rearrangement joins TRBV19 to TRBJ1-5; perhaps TRBD1 as D (5 bases). Deletions cut 7 bases from V and 1 base from J, with 11 bases between. Germline V gene lookup returns CDR1 LNHDA and CDR2 SQIVND (reference sequence). CDR3 length: 14 residues. The CDR3 sequence: CASIDSGSNQPQHF. The CDR3 DNA follows: TGTGCCAGTATTGATTCAGGGAGCAATCAGCCCCAGCATTTT.

V usage is TRBV5-1 and J usage is TRBJ2-1; D might be TRBD2 (5 bases). Germline V gene lookup returns CDR1 SGHRS and CDR2 YFSETQ. The V end was cut by 8 bases, the J end by 8 bases, with 11 bases between. The CDR3 covers 11 residues. CDR3 protein: CASVEGHEQFF. Here the CDR3 DNA reads TGCGCCAGTGTAGAGGGCCATGAGCAGTTCTTC. Full variable domain (outside the CDR3, taken from reference TRBV5-1 and TRBJ2-1): KAGVTQTPRYLIKTRGQQVTLSCSPISGHRSVSWYQQTPGQGLQFLFEYFSETQRNKGNFPGRFSGRQFSNSRSEMNVSTLELGDSALYLCASVEGHEQFFGPGTRLTVL.

The chain joins TRBV19 to TRBJ2-1, with 9 nucleotides matching TRBD2. This CDR3 is 19 amino acids long. V was pared by 3 bases and J by 1 base, with 13 bases of the junction left unmatched. Germline CDR1 LNHDA, CDR2 SQIVND (reference sequence). The DNA for the CDR3 is TGTGCCAGTAGTATTGGGGCTAGCGGGAATCTCGGGTCCTACAATGAGCAGTTCTTC. This translates into CASSIGASGNLGSYNEQFF.

J is TRBJ2-7 and V is TRBV15; the D gene is possibly TRBD1 (5 bases). Germline V gene data show CDR1 as LNHNV and CDR2 as YYDKDF (reference sequence). The CDR3 runs 14 residues. The V end was cut by 2 bases, the J end by 2 bases, with 10 bases between. CDR3 residues: CATSRYTGPYEQYF. The CDR3 nucleotides read TGTGCCACCAGCAGATATACAGGCCCCTACGAGCAGTACTTC.

V is TRBV2 and J is TRBJ2-1; tentative D call: TRBD2 (5 bases). The germline V gene encodes CDR1 SNHLY and CDR2 FYNNEI. The CDR3 is 13 residues long. V was clipped by 6 bases and J by 5 bases, with 11 bases between them. DNA for the CDR3: TGTGCCAGCAGGAGAGGTAGCGACAATGAGCAGTTCTTC. The encoded protein is CASRRGSDNEQFF.

This clone was counted once. The chain recombines TRBV4-1 with TRBJ2-7; TRBD2 aligns across 9 bases. J lost 3 bases, V lost 1 base, and 4 bases had no gene match. From germline, CDR1 is MGHRA and CDR2 YSYEKL. The CDR3 has 15 residues. The CDR3, as DNA: TGCGCCAGCAGCCAAGTGTATAGCGGGGGCTACGAGCAGTACTTC. Amino acid sequence: CASSQVYSGGYEQYF.

This clone was seen a single time. V is TRBV12-3 or TRBV12-4 and J is TRBJ1-3; TRBD1 might be the D (6 bases). The germline V and J ends were trimmed by 6 bases and 3 bases, with 9 bases remaining between them. CDR3 length: 13 residues. CDR3 DNA: TGTGCCAGCAGCCAGGGGTTTGGAAACACCATATATTTT. Amino acid sequence: CASSQGFGNTIYF.